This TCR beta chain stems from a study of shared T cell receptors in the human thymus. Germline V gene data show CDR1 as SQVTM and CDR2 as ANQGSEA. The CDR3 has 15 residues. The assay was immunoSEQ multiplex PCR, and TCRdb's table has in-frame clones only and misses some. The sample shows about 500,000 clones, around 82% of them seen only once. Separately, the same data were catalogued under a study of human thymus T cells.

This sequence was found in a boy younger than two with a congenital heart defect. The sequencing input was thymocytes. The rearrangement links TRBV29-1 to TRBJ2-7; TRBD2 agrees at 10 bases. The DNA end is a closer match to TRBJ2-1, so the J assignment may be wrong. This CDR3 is CSVEGPSGRYNEQFF. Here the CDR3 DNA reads TGCAGCGTTGAAGGGCCTAGCGGGAGATACAATGAGCAGTTCTTC.